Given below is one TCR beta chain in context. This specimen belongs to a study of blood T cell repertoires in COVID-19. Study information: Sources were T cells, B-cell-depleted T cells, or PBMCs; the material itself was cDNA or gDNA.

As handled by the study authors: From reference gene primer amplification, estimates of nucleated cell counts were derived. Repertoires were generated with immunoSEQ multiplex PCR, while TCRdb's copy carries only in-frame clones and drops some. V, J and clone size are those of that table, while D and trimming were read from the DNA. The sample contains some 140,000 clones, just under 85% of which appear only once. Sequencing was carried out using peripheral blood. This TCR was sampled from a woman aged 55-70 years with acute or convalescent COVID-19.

The CDR3 coding sequence is TGTGCCAGCAGCCCTACGGACAGGGCAAGGGATGGCTACACCTTC. Translating it yields CASSPTDRARDGYTF. This sequence joins TRBV13 and TRBJ1-2; 8 bases fit TRBD1. Germline V gives CDR1 PRHDT, CDR2 FYEKMQ (reference sequence). The junction had 11 bases not matched to a gene; V was cut back by 5 bases and J by 6 bases. The CDR3 length is 15 residues.